This passage covers 20 T cell receptor beta chains from one sample sequenced in a study of CD8 T cells in Susac syndrome. With random hexamers, reverse transcription was performed on about 0.5 to 1 ug of RNA. TCRdb itself ran the immunoSEQ multiplex PCR reads through MiXCR, one entry per CDR3 protein. The repertoire includes 350,000 to 550,000 distinct CDR3 sequences, roughly 85% of them detected once, and more than 0.09% sits in the top ten. The specimen sequenced was CD8+ T cells from PBMCs. Source of these receptors: a human donor with multiple sclerosis.

This clonotype occurred once. The CDR3 region is CASSLAARGSGTEAFF. CDR3 DNA sequence: TGTGCCAGCAGCTTGGCCGCTCGAGGGTCGGGCACTGAAGCTTTCTTT. The V and J genes are TRBV5-6 and TRBJ1-1; no reliable D call. Germline CDR1 SGHDT, CDR2 YYEEEE. V lost 0 bases and J 4 bases, leaving 16 bases between the germline ends. The CDR3 is 16 amino acids.

This clonotype was detected a few times. This rearrangement joins TRBV19 to TRBJ2-1; TRBD2 matches at 9 bases. The V and J ends lost 8 bases and 3 bases, in that order; junction bases with no gene match: 2. The CDR3 is 13 residues long. Germline V gene data show CDR1 as LNHDA and CDR2 as SQIVND (reference sequence). The CDR3 DNA reads TGTGCCAGTGGACTAGCGATCTACAATGAGCAGTTCTTC. Amino acids: CASGLAIYNEQFF.

This clonotype was observed once. The J gene is TRBJ1-2, the V gene TRBV6-1; 8 nucleotides align to TRBD1. V lost 10 bases, J lost 7 bases, and 8 bases stayed unmatched. The CDR3 has 12 amino acids. Germline CDR1 is MNHNS and CDR2 is SASEGT. This CDR3 is CATTQGASGYTF. The CDR3, as DNA: TGTGCCACCACCCAGGGGGCTAGTGGCTACACCTTC.

V and J are TRBV4-1 and TRBJ1-5; D is ambiguous. V was shortened by 1 base and J by 3 bases, with 13 bases between the two germline ends. CDR3 size: 16 residues. Germline V gene data show CDR1 as MGHRA and CDR2 as YSYEKL. CDR3 sequence: CASSQVWERFNQPQHF. The DNA for the CDR3 is TGCGCCAGCAGCCAAGTCTGGGAAAGATTCAATCAGCCCCAGCATTTT.

The table lists this clonotype with a count of one. CDR3 sequence reads: CASSLIFRTYEQYF. In DNA, the CDR3 is TGTGCCAGCAGCCTCATCTTCAGAACCTACGAGCAGTACTTC. The chain recombines TRBV3-1 with TRBJ2-7, with D unresolved. CDR3 size: 14 residues. From germline, CDR1 is LGHDT and CDR2 YNNKEL (reference sequence). V gave up 4 bases and J gave up 2 bases, with 12 bases separating them.

The chain carries TRBV28 and TRBJ1-1; D remains ambiguous. Trimming cost V 3 bases and J 1 base, with 15 bases left between them. CDR3 length equals 16 residues. The germline CDR1 and CDR2 sequences are MDHEN and SYDVKM. CDR3 bases: TGTGCCAGCAGTTTCCCCAGAAGAGGTGGGAACACTGAAGCTTTCTTT. It translates to CASSFPRRGGNTEAFF.

This clonotype was recorded once. The rearrangement joins TRBV4-1 to TRBJ1-6, with D possibly being TRBD1 (5 bases). Looked up from germline, CDR1 is MGHRA and CDR2 is YSYEKL. The CDR3 length is 19 residues. Trimming pared 0 bases from V and 2 bases from J, leaving 17 bases between. CDR3 protein: CASSQDRIGDFTYNSPLHF. CDR3 nucleotide sequence: TGCGCCAGCAGCCAAGATCGAATAGGGGATTTCACCTATAATTCACCCCTCCACTTT.

The V gene is TRBV12-3 or TRBV12-4, the J gene TRBJ2-2, with a possible D match to TRBD1 (7 bases). V was trimmed by 5 bases and J by 0 bases, leaving 16 bases between them. The CDR3 is made up of 17 amino acids. This chain's CDR3 is CASSRRGQWANTGELFF. The CDR3 nucleotides are TGTGCCAGCAGTAGGAGGGGACAGTGGGCGAACACCGGGGAGCTGTTTTTT.

The chain uses TRBV27 and TRBJ2-5; no clear D. There are 13 residues in the CDR3. Trimming pared 2 bases from V and 3 bases from J, leaving 7 bases between. In germline, CDR1 is MNHEY, CDR2 SMNVEV (reference sequence). The CDR3 DNA is TGTGCCAGCAGTTTACTCGGCGAAGAGACCCAGTACTTC. Amino acids: CASSLLGEETQYF.

V and J are TRBV7-9 and TRBJ1-2; D is ambiguous. CDR3 size: 15 residues. Germline assignment: CDR1 SEHNR and CDR2 FQNEAQ (reference sequence). The ends were cut back, 4 bases at V and 0 bases at J, with 12 bases in the middle. The CDR3 protein is CASSSDTRTNYGYTF. The CDR3 coding sequence is TGTGCCAGCAGCTCAGATACGCGGACTAACTATGGCTACACCTTC.

V gene TRBV7-9 combines with J gene TRBJ2-1; unclear D gene. Germline CDR1 SEHNR, CDR2 FQNEAQ (reference sequence). The CDR3 consists of 13 residues. With 1 base removed from V and 9 bases from J, the gap between germline ends came to 10 bases. This CDR3 is CASSLEAQAEQFF. The CDR3 DNA is TGTGCCAGCAGCTTAGAAGCTCAGGCTGAGCAGTTCTTC.

DNA for the CDR3: TGTGCCAGCAGCTGGAAGGCGGGAGTGTCCTACGAGCAGTACTTC. Residues: CASSWKAGVSYEQYF. This sequence joins TRBV11-2 and TRBJ2-7; 7 bases align to TRBD2. Germline CDR1 SGHAT, CDR2 FQNNGV. The CDR3 has 15 residues. J gave up 1 base and V 4 bases, and 7 bases lay outside the gene matches.

The V gene is TRBV19, the J gene TRBJ2-7; 7 nucleotides agree with TRBD2. Germline V gene lookup returns CDR1 LNHDA and CDR2 SQIVND (reference sequence). This CDR3 contains 12 residues. The ends lost 7 bases at V and 3 bases at J; junction bases unmatched: 3. Here the CDR3 DNA reads TGTGCCAGTACCGCGGGAGACTACGAGCAGTACTTC. Translation: CASTAGDYEQYF.

The V and J genes are TRBV19 and TRBJ2-7, with 8 bases lining up with TRBD1. The ends lost 5 bases at V and 4 bases at J; junction bases unmatched: 4. Germline lookup yields CDR1 LNHDA and CDR2 SQIVND (reference sequence). This CDR3 spans 13 amino acids. This chain's CDR3 is CASSSGGWYEQYF. CDR3 DNA: TGTGCCAGTAGTTCAGGGGGCTGGTACGAGCAGTACTTC.

The V call is TRBV3-1, the J call TRBJ2-1, with D maybe TRBD2 (5 bases). Looked up from germline, CDR1 is LGHDT and CDR2 is YNNKEL (reference sequence). The CDR3 extends over 15 amino acids. Trimming took 3 bases from V and 2 from J, leaving 11 bases between them. The CDR3 spells CASSQSSAPYNEQFF. The DNA of the CDR3 is TGTGCCAGCAGCCAGAGTAGCGCACCCTACAATGAGCAGTTCTTC.

The chain is built from TRBV6-5 and TRBJ2-1, with D possibly matching TRBD1 (7 bases). Germline CDR1 and CDR2: MNHEY and SVGAGI. With 0 bases removed from V and 7 bases from J, the gap between germline ends came to 16 bases. The length of the CDR3 is 16 residues. CDR3 sequence reads: CASSYSGQGGHNEQFF. CDR3 DNA: TGTGCCAGCAGTTACTCGGGGCAGGGGGGTCATAATGAGCAGTTCTTC.

This clonotype appeared once. The chain recombines TRBV5-1 with TRBJ2-3; 8 bases map to TRBD2. Germline V gene sequence: CDR1 SGHRS, CDR2 YFSETQ. The CDR3 contains 19 residues. The ends lost 1 base at V and 1 base at J; junction bases unmatched: 14. DNA for the CDR3: TGCGCCAGCAGCTTGTCCGGGACTAGAGGGGGGTGGGGCACAGATACGCAGTATTTT. Translated: CASSLSGTRGGWGTDTQYF.

The chain carries TRBV29-1 and TRBJ1-1; possible D gene TRBD1, 5 bases. V lost 5 bases and J lost 4, with 14 bases in between. Per germline, CDR1 SQVTM and CDR2 ANQGSEA. CDR3 length equals 13 residues. CDR3 in DNA: TGCAGCGTTCCCGGACAAGCCAGCACTGAAGCTTTCTTT. Amino acid sequence: CSVPGQASTEAFF.

This chain links TRBV28 with TRBJ1-2; D is unclear. Germline V CDR1 and CDR2: MDHEN, SYDVKM. V shed 2 bases and J shed 5 bases, with 21 bases lying between them. The CDR3 extends over 17 amino acids. The CDR3: CASSLADGTYRSYGYTF. For the CDR3, the DNA is TGTGCCAGCAGTTTAGCGGACGGCACATATCGGAGTTATGGCTACACCTTC.

This clonotype has more than one count but fewer than ten. This chain uses TRBV4-2 with TRBJ2-7; 8 bases map to TRBD2. V was clipped by 1 base and J by 5 bases; unmatched bases: 7. Germline CDR1 and CDR2: LGHNA and YNFKEQ. The CDR3 length is 15 residues. CDR3 coding DNA: TGTGCCAGCAGCCAAGTGGGACTAGAGTCCCACGAGCAGTACTTC. Encoded protein: CASSQVGLESHEQYF.